The clone carrying this T cell receptor (beta chain) was observed a few times. Trimming stripped 4 bases from V and 8 bases from J, with 11 bases between. There are 12 residues in the CDR3. This specimen belongs to a study of T cells after yellow fever vaccination. TCRdb re-called the 5' RACE reads through MiXCR, storing one row per CDR3 protein. This sample has hundreds of thousands of distinct CDR3 sequences; roughly 8.6% occur once, and the top ten carry around 17%. Sequencing was performed on PBMCs, taken 35 to 50 days after the first yellow fever vaccination. The chain employs TRBV12-3 or TRBV12-4 and TRBJ1-2; perhaps TRBD1 as D (5 bases). This receptor was taken from a man aged 18 to 35 who received the YFV17D yellow fever vaccine. CDR3 sequence: CASSWGTGGYTF. The CDR3 DNA is TGTGCCAGCAGTTGGGGGACGGGCGGCTACACCTTC.